This is a list of T cell receptor beta chains from one sample in a study of blood T cells in healthy people across ages. TCRdb re-derived calls from the 5' RACE reads in MiXCR, one entry per CDR3 protein. The table records about 680,000 distinct CDR3 sequences, 45% to 50% of them present only once. Sequencing was performed on blood. The receptors stem from a woman aged 60-75 years in good health. CDR3s leave out the opening cysteine and the closing phenylalanine or tryptophan. Expanded clones are given a class, and other clones once, few, many or no size at all.

ASSVSYGGSYEQY TRBV9 - - 13
ASKDEVTGSYEQY TRBV6-1 few TRBJ2-7 13
ASKRQGLVGYTEAF TRBV7-9 - TRBJ1-1 14
ASSSQDHIQY TRBV7-2 - TRBJ2-4 10
ASSLSGTENTEAF TRBV7-2 - TRBJ1-1 13
AISEASLKGNEQF TRBV10-3 few TRBJ2-1 13
ASGWTGTSTDTQY TRBV2 once TRBJ2-3 13
ASSFGLAGGYGELF TRBV7-8 many TRBJ2-2 14
ASSIPGLASTDTQY TRBV5-1 - TRBJ2-3 14
AISESGRRY TRBV10-3 many TRBJ2-7 9
ASSGFYETQY TRBV11-2 - TRBJ2-5 10
ACDRVETQY TRBV6-1 - - 9
ASSGKAGTGAVEQY TRBV7-2 - TRBJ2-7 14
SAPSLGSYNEQY TRBV20-1 - - 12
ASANQGGNTGELF TRBV7-3 - TRBJ2-2 13
ASSELTAGDEQY TRBV2 - TRBJ2-7 12
ATSRNLQATQY TRBV24-1 - TRBJ2-3 11
ASSLRPWEGSSYNEQF TRBV7-3 - TRBJ2-1 16
ASRPSTGDTQY TRBV12-3/TRBV12-4 - TRBJ2-3 11
ASSEWGEQF TRBV25-1 - TRBJ2-1 9
ASSQGRGFT TRBV3-1 - TRBJ1-2 9
ASSQDDREYYGYT TRBV4-1 - TRBJ1-2 13
ASSAGTAEKLF TRBV28 - TRBJ1-4 11
ASSPWTGANEKLF TRBV4-2 few TRBJ1-4 13
ASSFLGTSVEETQY TRBV5-4 many TRBJ2-5 14
ASSPYGTGANVLT TRBV28 - TRBJ2-6 13
ASSIGTSGSYEQY TRBV5-6 few TRBJ2-7 13
ASSLIGSGRLGEQF TRBV27 - TRBJ2-1 14
SASGAGGWTEAF TRBV20-1 few TRBJ1-1 12
ASSRENEQF TRBV3-1 - TRBJ2-1 9
ASSQVGLAGANEQF TRBV4-2 - TRBJ2-1 14
ASSFGVRETQY TRBV7-2 few TRBJ2-5 11
ASSVQTSGQETQY TRBV9 - TRBJ2-5 13
ASSLLPPGRDNEQF TRBV11-1 few TRBJ2-1 14
ASTRDRVNGYT TRBV12-3/TRBV12-4 - TRBJ1-2 11
SASPFRGTDTQY TRBV20-1 - TRBJ2-3 12
ASSLDGSTGELF TRBV5-1 - TRBJ2-2 12
ASSLVVAGDNEQF TRBV5-1 many TRBJ2-1 13
SARDDSKNIQY TRBV20-1 - TRBJ2-4 11
SVEGLAGGTDTQY TRBV29-1 few TRBJ2-3 13
ASSHPGTSGTYEQY TRBV3-1 - TRBJ2-7 14
AISWTPADTQY TRBV10-3 few TRBJ2-3 11
ASSSWDRLNYGYT TRBV11-2 - TRBJ1-2 13
ASSGVTLTLFPNVLT TRBV5-1 few TRBJ2-6 15
AIRDNAGLVYEQY TRBV10-3 many TRBJ2-7 13
ASSERGLGETQY TRBV2 - TRBJ2-5 12
SAIRTSGYNEQF TRBV20-1 few TRBJ2-1 12
SADVLGARLAGYNEQF TRBV20-1 - TRBJ2-1 16
ASSFDRGEETQY TRBV5-1 - TRBJ2-5 12
SVWTSGSAYNEQF TRBV29-1 - TRBJ2-1 13
AISEGPSTDTQY TRBV10-3 - TRBJ2-3 12
SARDRMRGDSPLH TRBV20-1 - TRBJ1-6 13
ASSQDLETRWY TRBV4-3 many TRBJ2-5 11
SARRASVNEQY TRBV20-1 - TRBJ2-7 11
ATSDLLADSYNEQF TRBV24-1 - TRBJ2-1 14
ASSFSQGLGTISYEQY TRBV28 few TRBJ2-7 16
ASSLTGDRRVYEQY TRBV28 - TRBJ2-7 14
ASSSREGLNYNEQF TRBV4-2 - TRBJ2-1 14
ASSEAWGSGYEQY TRBV6-1 - - 13
ASRKLAGGPGRVYEQY TRBV7-2 - TRBJ2-7 16